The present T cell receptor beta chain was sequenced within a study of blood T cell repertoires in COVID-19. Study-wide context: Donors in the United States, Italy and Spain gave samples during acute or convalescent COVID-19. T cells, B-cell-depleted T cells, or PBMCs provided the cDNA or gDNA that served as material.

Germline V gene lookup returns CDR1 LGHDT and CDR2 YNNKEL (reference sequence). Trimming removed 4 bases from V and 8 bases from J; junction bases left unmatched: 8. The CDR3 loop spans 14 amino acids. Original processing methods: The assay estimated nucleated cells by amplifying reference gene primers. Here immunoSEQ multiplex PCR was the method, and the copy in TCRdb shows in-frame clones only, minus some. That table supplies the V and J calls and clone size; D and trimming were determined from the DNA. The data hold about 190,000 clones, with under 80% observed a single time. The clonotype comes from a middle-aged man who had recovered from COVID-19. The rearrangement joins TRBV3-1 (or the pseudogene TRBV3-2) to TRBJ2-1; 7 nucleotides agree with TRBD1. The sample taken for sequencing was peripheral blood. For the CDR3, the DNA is TGTGCCAGCAGCCTGACAGGGCTACTGTATGAGCAGTTCTTC. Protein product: CASSLTGLLYEQFF.